Listed below are T cell receptor beta chains from one sample, sequenced in a study of T cell changes during pregnancy in multiple sclerosis. The repertoire was sequenced with immunoSEQ multiplex PCR; TCRdb's copy has only in-frame clones and lacks some. This table holds 42,000 or so clones, about nine tenths found once. This sample comprised CD8+ T cells from peripheral blood mononuclear cells, obtained in the first trimester of pregnancy. These receptors came from a female donor with multiple sclerosis, enrolled in a pregnancy study. The CDR3 runs from the conserved cysteine through the conserved F or W. The D gene is left open where the match is weak. Rows give clone size only sometimes, using once, few, many, or a class for an expanded clone.

V gene	D gene	J gene	clone size	CDR3 protein	CDR3 DNA
TRBV20-1	NA	TRBJ2-7	NA	CSASPWAEQYF	TGCAGTGCTAGCCCATGGGCGGAGCAGTACTTC
TRBV5-4	NA	TRBJ2-1	NA	CASSLRPGDNEQFF	TGTGCCAGCAGCTTGAGACCAGGGGACAATGAGCAGTTCTTC
TRBV25-1	TRBD1	TRBJ1-6	NA	CASSATGVGSPLHF	TGTGCCAGCAGTGCAACAGGGGTGGGTTCACCCCTCCACTTT
TRBV6-5	NA	TRBJ2-2	once	CASSYEPGNTGELFF	TGTGCCAGCAGTTACGAGCCCGGGAACACCGGGGAGCTGTTTTTT
TRBV10-3	NA	TRBJ1-2	NA	CAILTGSEDGYTF	TGTGCCATCTTAACAGGGAGTGAGGATGGCTACACCTTC
TRBV27	TRBD2	TRBJ2-7	NA	CASSYGTSGYEQYF	TGTGCCAGCAGCTACGGGACTAGCGGCTACGAGCAGTACTTC
TRBV19	TRBD1	TRBJ2-7	NA	CASSPGTASSYEQYF	TGTGCCAGTAGCCCCGGGACAGCGAGCTCCTACGAGCAGTACTTC
TRBV4-1	TRBD2	TRBJ2-1	NA	CASSQGVGAGGEQFF	TGCGCCAGCAGCCAAGGCGTGGGCGCGGGAGGGGAGCAGTTCTTC
TRBV2	TRBD1	TRBJ1-6	NA	CASSADRQANSPLHF	TGTGCCAGCAGTGCGGACAGGCAGGCGAATTCACCCCTCCACTTT
TRBV6-5	NA	TRBJ1-3	NA	CASMRGNTIYF	TGTGCCAGTATGAGAGGAAACACCATATATTTT
TRBV6-5	NA	TRBJ1-2	NA	CASSYMGLYYGYTF	TGTGCCAGCAGTTACATGGGGCTTTACTATGGCTACACCTTC
TRBV7-2	TRBD2	TRBJ2-5	NA	CASSPVRGLAGEEETQYF	TGTGCCAGCAGCCCCGTCCGAGGACTAGCGGGGGAGGAGGAGACCCAGTACTTC
TRBV6-1	TRBD2	TRBJ2-3	NA	CASIGLAGEVDTQYF	TGTGCCAGCATCGGACTAGCGGGAGAGGTAGATACGCAGTATTTT
TRBV11-2	NA	TRBJ2-1	NA	CASTPWGGDEQFF	TGTGCCAGCACGCCATGGGGGGGCGATGAGCAGTTCTTC
TRBV4-3	NA	TRBJ2-7	NA	CASSPLGGGPSEQYF	TGCGCCAGCAGCCCCTTAGGGGGGGGGCCGAGCGAGCAGTACTTC
TRBV25-1	TRBD1	TRBJ1-1	NA	CASRTGQTEAFF	TGTGCCAGCAGGACAGGGCAGACTGAAGCTTTCTTT
TRBV2	NA	TRBJ2-3	NA	CASSLQGEAPDTQYF	TGTGCCAGCAGTTTACAGGGAGAAGCGCCAGATACGCAGTATTTT
TRBV27	NA	TRBJ1-6	NA	CASSFEGWSPLHF	TGTGCCAGCAGTTTCGAGGGCTGGTCACCCCTCCACTTT
TRBV4-1	TRBD2	TRBJ2-3	NA	CASSQDRGGFLTDTQYF	TGCGCCAGCAGCCAAGATCGGGGGGGTTTCTTAACAGATACGCAGTATTTT